Reported below is one T cell receptor beta chain. This receptor's antigen is unknown. No much larger clone is present one base from it, and per-base qualities are unavailable. This record comes from a study of blood T cell repertoires in COVID-19 (dated by TCRdb to about 2020). For the wider study: Samples covering the acute and convalescent phases of COVID-19 were provided by collaborators in the United States, Italy and Spain. The samples were drawn from the first 160 participants of the ongoing ImmuneRACE study and from more than 1,000 subjects provided by 6 global collaborators. Where HLA class I and class II types were available, the types were taken from metadata supplied by the sample provider, not from assay-based typing. Subjects who had been exposed to COVID-19, were actively infected with it, or had recovered from it provided the deeply sampled blood TCRbeta repertoires that made up the dataset. The sample metadata nearly always contained a de-identified subject ID, COVID-19 status, age in years and sex. The repertoires were made available in a free public database intended to serve as a resource for research on the immune response to SARS-CoV-2. The material from the prospective study consisted of cDNA or gDNA derived from T cells, B-cell-depleted T cells, or PBMCs.

TCRbeta CDR3 regions were amplified from genomic DNA using the immunoSEQ Assay, a bias-controlled multiplex PCR. Turning to the authors' computational methods: The number of nucleated cells in each sample was estimated from the amplification of reference gene primers within the assay. To quantify the absolute abundance of each unique TCRbeta CDR3 rearrangement, sequence reads were collapsed and filtered. For each sample, productive Simpson clonality was calculated as the square root of Simpson's diversity index across productive rearrangements. The table was pulled from immuneACCESS by TCRdb, which kept in-frame rearrangements only. Such tables lose some clones; where checked, under half of the loss comes from unresolved V genes, and the rest has no known cause. For V, J and clone size, that table is used; D and trimming come from the DNA. In all, the sample holds roughly 250,000 clones, and 88% of those were seen once. The top ten clonotypes cover roughly 3.9% of the sample.

CDR1 and CDR2 are read off the germline V gene as SGHTA and FQGNSA. V is clipped by 5 bases and J by 2 bases, and the sequence between their germline boundaries is 16 bases long. Spanning cysteine to phenylalanine, the CDR3 consists of 15 amino acids. The kept DNA is CDR3 alone, 45 bases in frame from the first base. General findings and caveats noted by the study authors: How much clinical and demographic metadata was included differed by source and by participant, and the metadata was provided uncurated.

Samples from volunteer blood donors who had recovered from COVID-19 were contributed by a second Seattle source. Collaborating institutions collected whole blood in K2EDTA tubes following their own protocols. For TCRbeta analysis, collaborators shipped samples in one of three forms: frozen whole blood, isolated PBMCs, or DNA extracted from either of those sample types. Source material: peripheral blood. This TCR was sampled from a man in his 60s who had recovered from COVID-19. The V gene is TRBV7-2 and the J gene is TRBJ2-7, with no confidently assigned D gene. The CDR3 loop reads CASSPELLYPYEQYF. The DNA sequence reads TGTGCCAGCAGCCCCGAACTCCTTTACCCCTACGAGCAGTACTTC.